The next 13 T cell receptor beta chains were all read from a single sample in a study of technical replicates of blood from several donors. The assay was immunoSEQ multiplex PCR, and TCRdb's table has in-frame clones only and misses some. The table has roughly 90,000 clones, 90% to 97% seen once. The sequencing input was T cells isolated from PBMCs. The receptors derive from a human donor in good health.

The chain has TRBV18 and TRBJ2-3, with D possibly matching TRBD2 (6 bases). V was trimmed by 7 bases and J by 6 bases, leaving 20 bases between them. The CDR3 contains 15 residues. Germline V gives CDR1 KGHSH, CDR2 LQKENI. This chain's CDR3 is CASLAESGFTDTQYF. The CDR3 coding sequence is TGTGCCAGCTTGGCAGAAAGCGGGTTCACTGATACGCAGTATTTT.

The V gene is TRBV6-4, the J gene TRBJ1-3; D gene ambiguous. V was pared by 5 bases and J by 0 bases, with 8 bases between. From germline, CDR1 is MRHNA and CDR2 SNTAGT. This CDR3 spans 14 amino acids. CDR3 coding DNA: TGTGCCAGCAGTACGAGGAGCTCTGGAAACACCATATATTTT. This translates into CASSTRSSGNTIYF.

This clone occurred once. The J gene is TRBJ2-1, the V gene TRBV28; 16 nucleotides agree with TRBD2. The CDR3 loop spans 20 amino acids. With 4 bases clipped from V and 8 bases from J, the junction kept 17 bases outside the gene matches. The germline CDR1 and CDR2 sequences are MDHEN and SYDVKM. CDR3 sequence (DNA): TGTGCCAGCAGTTCACCAAGGGCGGCCGGGACTAGCGGGAGGGGGGATGAGCAGTTCTTC. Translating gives CASSSPRAAGTSGRGDEQFF.

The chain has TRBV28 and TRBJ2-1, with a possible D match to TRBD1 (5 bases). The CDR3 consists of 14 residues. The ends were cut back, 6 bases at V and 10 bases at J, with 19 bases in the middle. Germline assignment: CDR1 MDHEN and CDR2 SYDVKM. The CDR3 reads CASSLTLGVGEQFF. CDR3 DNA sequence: TGTGCCAGCAGCCTCACTTTAGGGGTGGGGGAGCAGTTCTTC.

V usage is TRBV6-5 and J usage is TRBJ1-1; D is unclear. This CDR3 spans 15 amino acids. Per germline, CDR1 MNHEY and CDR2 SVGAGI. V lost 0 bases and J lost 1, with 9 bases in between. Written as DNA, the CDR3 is TGTGCCAGCAGTTACTCGGGCTCAGGGAACACTGAAGCTTTCTTT. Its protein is CASSYSGSGNTEAFF.

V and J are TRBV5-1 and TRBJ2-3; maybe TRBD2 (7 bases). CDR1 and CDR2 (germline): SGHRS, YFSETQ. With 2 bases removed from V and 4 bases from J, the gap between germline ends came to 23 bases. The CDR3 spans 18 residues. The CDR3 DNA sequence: TGCGCCAGCAGCTTTCGAGGGAGGGCCGAGGGGGGGGCAGATACGCAGTATTTT. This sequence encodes CASSFRGRAEGGADTQYF.

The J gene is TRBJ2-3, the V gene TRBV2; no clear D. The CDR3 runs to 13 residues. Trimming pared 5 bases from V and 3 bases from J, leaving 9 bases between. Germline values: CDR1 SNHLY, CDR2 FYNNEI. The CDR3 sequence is CASSTASTDTQYF. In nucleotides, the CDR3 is TGTGCCAGCAGTACAGCCTCTACAGATACGCAGTATTTT.

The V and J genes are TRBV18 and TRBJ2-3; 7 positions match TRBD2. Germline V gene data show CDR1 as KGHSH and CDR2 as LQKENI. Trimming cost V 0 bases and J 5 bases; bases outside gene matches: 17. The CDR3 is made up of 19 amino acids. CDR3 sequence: CASSPPFVRERGLLDTQYF. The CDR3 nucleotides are TGTGCCAGCTCACCACCGTTCGTCAGGGAGCGGGGCCTTTTAGATACGCAGTATTTT.

The DNA for the CDR3 is TGTGCCAGCAGTTTACTACGGGAGATTGACAATGAGCAGTTCTTC. Protein sequence: CASSLLREIDNEQFF. The V gene is TRBV27, the J gene TRBJ2-1, with D possibly TRBD2 on 6 matching bases. This CDR3 has 15 residues. V was trimmed by 2 bases and J by 5 bases, leaving 13 bases between them. CDR1 is MNHEY, CDR2 SMNVEV, per germline (reference sequence).

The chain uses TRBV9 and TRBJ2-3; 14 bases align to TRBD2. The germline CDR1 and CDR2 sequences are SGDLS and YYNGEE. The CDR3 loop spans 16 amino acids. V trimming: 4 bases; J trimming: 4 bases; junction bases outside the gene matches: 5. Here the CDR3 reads CASSHVTSGRADTQYF. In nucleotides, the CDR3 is TGTGCCAGCAGCCACGTGACTAGCGGGAGGGCAGATACGCAGTATTTT.

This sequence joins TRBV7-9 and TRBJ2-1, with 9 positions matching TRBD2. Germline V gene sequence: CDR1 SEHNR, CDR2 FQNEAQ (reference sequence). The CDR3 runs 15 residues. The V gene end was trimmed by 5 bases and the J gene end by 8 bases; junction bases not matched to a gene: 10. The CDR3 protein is CASSVTGTSRDEQFF. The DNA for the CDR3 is TGTGCCAGCAGCGTAACCGGGACTAGCAGGGATGAGCAGTTCTTC.

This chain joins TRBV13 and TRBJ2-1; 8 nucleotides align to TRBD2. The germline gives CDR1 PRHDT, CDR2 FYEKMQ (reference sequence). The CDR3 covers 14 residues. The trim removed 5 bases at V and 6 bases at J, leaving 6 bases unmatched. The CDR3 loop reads CASSPGTRFNEQFF. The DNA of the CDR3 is TGTGCCAGCAGCCCAGGGACTAGATTCAATGAGCAGTTCTTC.

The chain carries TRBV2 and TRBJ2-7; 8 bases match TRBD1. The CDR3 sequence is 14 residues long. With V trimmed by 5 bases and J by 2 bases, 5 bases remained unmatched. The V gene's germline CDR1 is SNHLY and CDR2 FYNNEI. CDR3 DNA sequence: TGTGCCAGCAGTCCGAGGACAGGGACCTACGAGCAGTACTTC. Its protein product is CASSPRTGTYEQYF. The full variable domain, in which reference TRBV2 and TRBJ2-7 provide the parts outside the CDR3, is EPEVTQTPSHQVTQMGQEVILRCVPISNHLYFYWYRQILGQKVEFLVSFYNNEISEKSEIFDDQFSVERPDGSNFTLKIRSTKLEDSAMYFCASSPRTGTYEQYFGPGTRLTVT.